This TCR beta chain was identified during a study of cytomegalovirus exposure and HLA in healthy donors. The CDR3 is 14 residues long. The V end lost 4 bases, the J end lost 0 bases, and 10 bases lay between the germline ends. CDR1 MNHEY and CDR2 SMNVEV come from the germline V gene (reference sequence). The PCR was carried out with 60 Vbeta primers and 13 Jbeta primers. Clones were read by immunoSEQ multiplex PCR, and TCRdb kept only the in-frame ones, dropping some. The data hold over 110,000 clones, with more than 75% observed a single time. The chain joins TRBV27 to TRBJ2-7, with a possible D match to TRBD2 (5 bases). Sequenced sample: PBMCs. This receptor was identified in a female donor in good health and CMV-seronegative. CDR3 sequence: CASSSGGSSYEQYF. In DNA form, the CDR3 reads TGTGCCAGCAGTTCAGGTGGGAGCTCCTACGAGCAGTACTTC.